The 5 T cell receptor beta chains below were found in one sample sequenced in a study of T cells after yellow fever vaccination. MiXCR was run by TCRdb on the 5' RACE reads, yielding one entry per CDR3 protein. The sample consists of some 390,000 distinct CDR3 sequences, about 6% of them appearing once. The specimen comprised PBMCs, sampled 5 days after the yellow fever booster vaccination. The receptors come from a man aged 25-40 years who received the YFV17D yellow fever vaccine.

This clonotype was observed a few times. Compared with germline, one end of the junction differs, possibly owing to a read error. This chain's CDR3 is CASSEVGSHEQYF. Here the CDR3 DNA reads TGTGCCAGCAGTGAAGTGGGCTCCCACGAGCAGTACTTC. V usage is TRBV25-1 and J usage is TRBJ2-7, with unresolved D. CDR3 length: 13 amino acids. Germline-derived CDR1 and CDR2 are MGHDK and SYGVNS.

This clonotype was observed a few times. The V gene is TRBV18, the J gene TRBJ2-1; a possible D gene is TRBD1 (6 bases). V lost 6 bases and J lost 4, with 16 bases in between. Germline V gene data show CDR1 as KGHSH and CDR2 as LQKENI. This CDR3 region has 15 residues. CDR3 in amino acids: CASSPGLGTYNEQFF. CDR3 bases: TGTGCCAGCTCCCCGGGCCTGGGGACATACAATGAGCAGTTCTTC.

This clonotype was observed many times. The rearrangement uses TRBV5-1 and TRBJ2-2; 9 nucleotides match TRBD1. CDR1 SGHRS and CDR2 YFSETQ come from the germline V gene. V lost 3 bases, J lost 5 bases, and 8 bases stayed unmatched. The CDR3 runs 16 residues. The CDR3, as DNA: TGCGCCAGCAGCTCGCCGGGACAGGGAGTTACCGGGGAGCTGTTTTTT. Translated, it gives CASSSPGQGVTGELFF.

This clonotype has more than one count but fewer than ten. The chain employs TRBV12-3 or TRBV12-4 and TRBJ2-1; TRBD2 matches at 10 bases. After removal of 0 bases from V and 2 bases from J, the junction contained 4 bases not matched to a gene. The CDR3 sequence is 17 residues long. This chain's CDR3 is CASSLAGSGRTYNEQFF. The CDR3 DNA reads TGTGCCAGCAGTTTAGCGGGTAGCGGGAGGACCTACAATGAGCAGTTCTTC.

In its sample, this clonotype was seen a few times. The V and J genes are TRBV29-1 and TRBJ2-5; tentatively, D is TRBD2 (6 bases). Germline lookup yields CDR1 SQVTM and CDR2 ANQGSEA. Trimming took 6 bases from V and 9 from J, leaving 23 bases between them. This CDR3 region has 14 residues. CDR3 region: CSVDTGVGALPQYF. The CDR3 DNA reads TGCAGCGTCGATACGGGAGTGGGAGCGCTTCCCCAGTACTTC. Based on the CDR3 plus reference TRBV29-1 and TRBJ2-5, the full variable domain is SAVISQKPSRDICQRGTSLTIQCQVDSQVTMMFWYRQQPGQSLTLIATANQGSEATYESGFVIDKFPISRPNLTFSTLTVSNMSPEDSSIYLCSVDTGVGALPQYFGPGTRLLVL.